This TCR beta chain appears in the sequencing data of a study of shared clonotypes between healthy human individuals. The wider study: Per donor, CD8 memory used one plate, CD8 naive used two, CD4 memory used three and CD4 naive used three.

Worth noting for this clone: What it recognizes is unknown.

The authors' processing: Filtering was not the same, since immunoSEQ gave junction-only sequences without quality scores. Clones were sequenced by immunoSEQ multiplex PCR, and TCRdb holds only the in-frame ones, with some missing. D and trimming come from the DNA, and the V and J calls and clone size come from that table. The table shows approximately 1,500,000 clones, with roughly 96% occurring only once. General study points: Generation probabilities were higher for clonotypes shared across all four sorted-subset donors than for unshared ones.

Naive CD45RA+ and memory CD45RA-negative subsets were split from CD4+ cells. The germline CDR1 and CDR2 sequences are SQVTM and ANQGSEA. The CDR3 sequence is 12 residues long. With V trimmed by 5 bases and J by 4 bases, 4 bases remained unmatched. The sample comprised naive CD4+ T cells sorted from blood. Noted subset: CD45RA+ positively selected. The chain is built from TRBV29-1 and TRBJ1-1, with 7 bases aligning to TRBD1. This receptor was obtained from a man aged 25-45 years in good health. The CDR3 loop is CSVLTGTTEAFF. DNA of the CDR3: TGCAGCGTTTTGACAGGGACCACTGAAGCTTTCTTT.